This TCR beta chain is drawn from a study of T cells after yellow fever vaccination. Notes on the study in general: Some clonotypes, a small share, were shared between CD4 and CD8 compartments.

As to this clonotype: The target antigen is unknown.

One entry per CDR3 protein, called by TCRdb with MiXCR from the 5' RACE reads. The sample has under 550,000 distinct CDR3 sequences; 21% are singletons. The material was PBMCs, obtained about 21 days after the first yellow fever vaccination. The source is a young man who received the YFV17D yellow fever vaccine.

The CDR3 region is CASSFDRAGIETQYF. DNA for the CDR3: TGTGCCAGCAGCTTTGACCGGGCTGGGATTGAGACCCAGTACTTC. This rearrangement joins TRBV7-9 to TRBJ2-5; D remains unclear. The CDR3 has 15 residues. The germline V gene encodes CDR1 SEHNR and CDR2 FQNEAQ (reference sequence). The V and J ends lost 3 bases and 5 bases respectively, with 16 bases between them.